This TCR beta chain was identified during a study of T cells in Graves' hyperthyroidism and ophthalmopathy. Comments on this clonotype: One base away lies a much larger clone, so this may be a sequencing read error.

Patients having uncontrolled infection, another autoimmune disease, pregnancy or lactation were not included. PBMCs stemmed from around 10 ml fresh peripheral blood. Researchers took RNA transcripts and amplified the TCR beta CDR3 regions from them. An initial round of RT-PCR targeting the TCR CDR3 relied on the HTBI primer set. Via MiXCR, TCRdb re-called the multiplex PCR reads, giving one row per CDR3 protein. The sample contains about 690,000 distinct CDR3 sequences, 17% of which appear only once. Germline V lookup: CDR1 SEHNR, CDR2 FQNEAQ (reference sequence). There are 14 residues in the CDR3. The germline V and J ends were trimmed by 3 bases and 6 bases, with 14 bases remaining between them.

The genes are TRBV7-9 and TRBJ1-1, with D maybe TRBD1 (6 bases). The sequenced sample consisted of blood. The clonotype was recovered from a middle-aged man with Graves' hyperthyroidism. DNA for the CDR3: TGTGCCAGCAGCTTCCCAAGGGGGGTCCCTGAAGCTTTCTTT. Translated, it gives CASSFPRGVPEAFF.